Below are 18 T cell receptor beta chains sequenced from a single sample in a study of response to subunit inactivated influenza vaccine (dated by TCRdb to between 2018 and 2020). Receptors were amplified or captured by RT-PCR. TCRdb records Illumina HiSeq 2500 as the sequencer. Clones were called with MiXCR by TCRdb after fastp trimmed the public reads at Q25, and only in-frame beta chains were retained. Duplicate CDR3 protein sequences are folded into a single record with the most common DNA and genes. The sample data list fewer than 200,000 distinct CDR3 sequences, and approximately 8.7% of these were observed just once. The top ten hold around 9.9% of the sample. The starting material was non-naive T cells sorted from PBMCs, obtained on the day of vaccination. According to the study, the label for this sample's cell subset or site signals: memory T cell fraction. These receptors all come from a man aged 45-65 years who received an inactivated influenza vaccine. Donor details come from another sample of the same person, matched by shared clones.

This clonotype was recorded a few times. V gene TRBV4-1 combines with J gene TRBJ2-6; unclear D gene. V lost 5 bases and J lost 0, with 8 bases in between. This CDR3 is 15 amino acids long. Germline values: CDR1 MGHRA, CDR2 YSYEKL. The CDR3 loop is CASSLADSGANVLTF. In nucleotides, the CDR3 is TGCGCCAGCAGCTTAGCAGACTCTGGGGCCAACGTCCTGACTTTC.

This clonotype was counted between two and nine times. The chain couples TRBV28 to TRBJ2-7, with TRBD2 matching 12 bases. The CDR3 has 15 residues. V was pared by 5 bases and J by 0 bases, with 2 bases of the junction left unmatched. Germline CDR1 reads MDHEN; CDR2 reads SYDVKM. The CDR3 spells CASSKLAGGSYEQYF. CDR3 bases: TGTGCCAGCAGTAAACTAGCGGGGGGCTCCTACGAGCAGTACTTC.

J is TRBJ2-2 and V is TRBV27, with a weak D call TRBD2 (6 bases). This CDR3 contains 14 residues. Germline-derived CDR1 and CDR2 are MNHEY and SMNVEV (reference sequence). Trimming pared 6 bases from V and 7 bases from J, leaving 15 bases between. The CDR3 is CASRVGGGFGELFF. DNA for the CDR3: TGTGCCAGCAGAGTGGGGGGAGGATTCGGGGAGCTGTTTTTT.

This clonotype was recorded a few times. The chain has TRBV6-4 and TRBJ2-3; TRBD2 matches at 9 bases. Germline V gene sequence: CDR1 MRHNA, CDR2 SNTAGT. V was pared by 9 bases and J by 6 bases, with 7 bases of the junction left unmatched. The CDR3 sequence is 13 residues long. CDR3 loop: CARVAGDQDTQYF. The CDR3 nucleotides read TGTGCCAGAGTAGCGGGAGATCAGGATACGCAGTATTTT.

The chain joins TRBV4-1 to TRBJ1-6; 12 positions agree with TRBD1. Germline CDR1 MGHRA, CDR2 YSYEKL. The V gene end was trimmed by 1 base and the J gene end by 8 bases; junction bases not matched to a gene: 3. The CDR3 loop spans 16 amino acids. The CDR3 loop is CASSQGGQGAHSPLHF. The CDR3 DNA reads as TGCGCCAGCAGCCAAGGGGGACAGGGGGCTCATTCACCCCTCCACTTT.

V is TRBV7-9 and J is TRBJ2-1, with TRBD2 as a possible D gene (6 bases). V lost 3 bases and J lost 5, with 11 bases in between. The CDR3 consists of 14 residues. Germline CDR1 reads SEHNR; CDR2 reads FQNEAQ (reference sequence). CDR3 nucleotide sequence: TGTGCCAGCAGCTTCCCGGACTATCACAATGAGCAGTTCTTC. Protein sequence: CASSFPDYHNEQFF. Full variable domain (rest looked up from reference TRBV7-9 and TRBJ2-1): DTGVSQNPRHKITKRGQNVTFRCDPISEHNRLYWYRQTLGQGPEFLTYFQNEAQLEKSRLLSDRFSAERPKGSFSTLEIQRTEQGDSAMYLCASSFPDYHNEQFFGPGTRLTVL.

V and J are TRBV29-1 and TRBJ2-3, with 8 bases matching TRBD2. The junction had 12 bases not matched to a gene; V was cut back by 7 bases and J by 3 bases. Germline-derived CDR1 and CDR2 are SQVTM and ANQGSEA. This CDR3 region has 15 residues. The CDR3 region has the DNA TGCAGCGCCGCAGCGGGAGTAGTGATGACAGATACGCAGTATTTT. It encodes CSAAAGVVMTDTQYF.

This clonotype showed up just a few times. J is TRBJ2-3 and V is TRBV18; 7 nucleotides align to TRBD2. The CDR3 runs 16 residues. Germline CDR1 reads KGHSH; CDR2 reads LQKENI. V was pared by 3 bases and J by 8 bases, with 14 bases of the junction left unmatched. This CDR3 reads CASSPRLAGDRGTQYF. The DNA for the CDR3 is TGTGCCAGCTCACCCCGTTTGGCGGGGGACCGGGGTACGCAGTATTTT.

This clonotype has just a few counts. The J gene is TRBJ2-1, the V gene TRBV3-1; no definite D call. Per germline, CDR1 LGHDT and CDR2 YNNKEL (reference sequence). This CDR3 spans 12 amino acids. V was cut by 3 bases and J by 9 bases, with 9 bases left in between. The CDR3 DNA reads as TGTGCCAGCAGCCATCACCTCGGTGAGCAGTTCTTC. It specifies CASSHHLGEQFF.

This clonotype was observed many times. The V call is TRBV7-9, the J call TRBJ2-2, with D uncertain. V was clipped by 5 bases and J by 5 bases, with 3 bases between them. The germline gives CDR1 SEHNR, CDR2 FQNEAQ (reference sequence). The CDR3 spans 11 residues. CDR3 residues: CASSATGELFF. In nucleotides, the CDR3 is TGTGCCAGCAGCGCAACCGGGGAGCTGTTTTTT.

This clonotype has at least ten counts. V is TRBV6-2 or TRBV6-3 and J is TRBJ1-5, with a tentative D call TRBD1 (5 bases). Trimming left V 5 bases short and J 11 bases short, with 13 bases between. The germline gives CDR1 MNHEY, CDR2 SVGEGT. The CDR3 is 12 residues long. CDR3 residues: CASSEGQGSQHF. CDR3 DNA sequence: TGTGCCAGCAGTGAGGGGCAGGGCTCCCAGCATTTT.

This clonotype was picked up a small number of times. In DNA form, the CDR3 reads TGCAGCGTTGCCAGGGGGGACACTGAAGCTTTCTTT. Protein product: CSVARGDTEAFF. The chain uses TRBV29-1 and TRBJ1-1; the match to TRBD1 covers 7 bases. The CDR3 is 12 residues long. Germline V gene data show CDR1 as SQVTM and CDR2 as ANQGSEA. Trimming removed 4 bases from V and 3 bases from J; junction bases left unmatched: 2.

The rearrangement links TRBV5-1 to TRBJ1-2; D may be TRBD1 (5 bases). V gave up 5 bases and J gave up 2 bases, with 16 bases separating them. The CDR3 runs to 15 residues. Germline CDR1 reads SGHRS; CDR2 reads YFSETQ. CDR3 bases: TGCGCCAGCAGAAATCCCACGGAGGGGAACTATGGCTACACCTTC. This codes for CASRNPTEGNYGYTF.

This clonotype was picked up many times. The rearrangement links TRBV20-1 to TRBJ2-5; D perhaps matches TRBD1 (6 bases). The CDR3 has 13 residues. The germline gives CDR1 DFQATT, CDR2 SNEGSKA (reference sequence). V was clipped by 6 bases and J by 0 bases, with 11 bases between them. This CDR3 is CSAKQGNQETQYF. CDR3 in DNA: TGCAGTGCCAAACAGGGAAACCAAGAGACCCAGTACTTC.

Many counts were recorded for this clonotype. The CDR3 nucleotides read TGTGCCAGCAGCCTTACAGGGCCCAATGAAAAACTGTTTTTT. This gives the protein CASSLTGPNEKLFF. The chain recombines TRBV12-3 or TRBV12-4 with TRBJ1-4; perhaps TRBD1 as D (6 bases). The V end was cut by 6 bases, the J end by 5 bases, with 13 bases between. CDR3 length: 14 amino acids.

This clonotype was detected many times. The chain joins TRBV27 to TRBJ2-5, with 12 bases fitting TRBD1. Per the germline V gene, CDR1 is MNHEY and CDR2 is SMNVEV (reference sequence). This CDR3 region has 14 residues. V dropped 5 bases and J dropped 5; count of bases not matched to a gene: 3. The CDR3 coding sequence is TGTGCCAGCAGTCCGGGACAGGGGGCGGAGACCCAGTACTTC. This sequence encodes CASSPGQGAETQYF.

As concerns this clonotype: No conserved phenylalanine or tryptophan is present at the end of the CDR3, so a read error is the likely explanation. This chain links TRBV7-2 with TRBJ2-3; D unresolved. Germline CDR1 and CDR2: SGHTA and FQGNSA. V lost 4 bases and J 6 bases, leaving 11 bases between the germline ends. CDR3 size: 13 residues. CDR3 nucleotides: TGTGCCAGCAGCTCCCCTCCGGGCGATACGCAGTATCTT. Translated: CASSSPPGDTQYL.

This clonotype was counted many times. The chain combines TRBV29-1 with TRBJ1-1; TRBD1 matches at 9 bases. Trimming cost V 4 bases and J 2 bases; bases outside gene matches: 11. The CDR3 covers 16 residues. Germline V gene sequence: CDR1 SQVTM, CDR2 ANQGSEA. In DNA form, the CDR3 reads TGCAGCGTTGTCGGTTGGGACAGGGAGTTTAACACTGAAGCTTTCTTT. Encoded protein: CSVVGWDREFNTEAFF.